Below, 7 T cell receptor beta chains from the same sample are listed, as sequenced in a study of control samples from healthy donors and cancer patients. TCRdb's table, derived via immunoSEQ multiplex PCR, lists solely in-frame clones and lacks some. Counted here are tens of thousands of clones, 80% to 95% occurring once; the ten biggest clones make up roughly 23%. The sample consisted of PBMCs. These receptors came from a woman aged 40-49 years with head and neck cancer.

The chain carries TRBV4-1 and TRBJ1-1, with D possibly matching TRBD1 (5 bases). Germline lookup yields CDR1 MGHRA and CDR2 YSYEKL. The CDR3 is 18 residues long. Trimming left V 1 base short and J 2 bases short, with 20 bases between. For the CDR3, the DNA is TGCGCCAGCAGCCAAGGTAGGAGACAGAATAACCTCAACACTGAAGCTTTCTTT. Translated, it gives CASSQGRRQNNLNTEAFF.

The CDR3: CASRGDGIHTDTQYF. In DNA form, the CDR3 reads TGTGCCAGCAGGGGTGACGGGATACACACAGATACGCAGTATTTT. This chain uses TRBV6-5 with TRBJ2-3; possibly TRBD2 for D (5 bases). Germline CDR1 is MNHEY and CDR2 is SVGAGI. There are 15 residues in the CDR3. Trimming stripped 6 bases from V and 2 bases from J, with 15 bases between.

The chain carries TRBV27 and TRBJ2-3; TRBD2 matches at 7 bases. Trimming at V came to 6 bases and at J to 4 bases, leaving 7 bases not matched to a gene. Per the germline V gene, CDR1 is MNHEY and CDR2 is SMNVEV (reference sequence). CDR3 size: 14 residues. The CDR3 sequence: CASRAGLGADTQYF. In DNA form, the CDR3 reads TGTGCCAGCAGAGCCGGACTAGGGGCAGATACGCAGTATTTT.

This sequence joins TRBV27 and TRBJ2-6; D not certain. Trimming took 5 bases from V and 2 from J, leaving 10 bases between them. Per germline, CDR1 MNHEY and CDR2 SMNVEV (reference sequence). CDR3 length: 15 amino acids. CDR3 loop: CASSIRNPGANVLTF. In DNA, the CDR3 is TGTGCCAGCAGTATACGCAACCCTGGGGCCAACGTCCTGACTTTC. Complete variable domain (other parts from reference TRBV27 and TRBJ2-6): EAQVTQNPRYLITVTGKKLTVTCSQNMNHEYMSWYRQDPGLGLRQIYYSMNVEVTDKGDVPEGYKVSRKEKRNFPLILESPSPNQTSLYFCASSIRNPGANVLTFGAGSRLTVL.

V gene TRBV4-1 combines with J gene TRBJ2-2; tentatively, D is TRBD2 (7 bases). CDR1 is MGHRA and CDR2 is YSYEKL in the germline V gene. Trimming took 4 bases from V and 2 from J, leaving 17 bases between them. The CDR3 is 17 residues long. CDR3: CASSRPVGGGNTGELFF. CDR3 sequence (DNA): TGCGCCAGCAGCCGCCCCGTTGGGGGGGGCAACACCGGGGAGCTGTTTTTT.

This chain joins TRBV10-3 and TRBJ1-1; D is perhaps TRBD1 (5 bases). The CDR3 loop spans 12 amino acids. With 8 bases removed from V and 6 bases from J, the gap between germline ends came to 13 bases. Per germline, CDR1 ENHRY and CDR2 SYGVKD. The CDR3 region has the DNA TGTGCCATCGGCAGGGCTGGGGCTGAAGCTTTCTTT. It translates to CAIGRAGAEAFF.

V is TRBV7-3 and J is TRBJ2-2; the D gene could be TRBD1 or TRBD2 (5 bases each). The V gene's germline CDR1 is SGHTA and CDR2 FQGTGA. This CDR3 region has 14 residues. V lost 2 bases and J 6 bases, leaving 10 bases between the germline ends. This chain's CDR3 is CASSLVLGPGELFF. As DNA, the CDR3 is TGTGCCAGCAGCTTAGTTCTGGGACCCGGGGAGCTGTTTTTT.